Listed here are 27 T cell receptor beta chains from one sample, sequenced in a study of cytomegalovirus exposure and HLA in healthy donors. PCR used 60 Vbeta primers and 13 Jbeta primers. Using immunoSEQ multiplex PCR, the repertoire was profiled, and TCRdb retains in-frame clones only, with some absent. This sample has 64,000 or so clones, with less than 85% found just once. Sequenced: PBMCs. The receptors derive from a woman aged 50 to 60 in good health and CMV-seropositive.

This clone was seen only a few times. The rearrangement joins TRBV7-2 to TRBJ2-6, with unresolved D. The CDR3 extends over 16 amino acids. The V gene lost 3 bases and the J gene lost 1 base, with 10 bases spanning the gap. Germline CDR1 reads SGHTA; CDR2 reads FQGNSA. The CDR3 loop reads CASSLAVTSGANVLTF. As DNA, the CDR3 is TGTGCCAGCAGCTTGGCGGTTACTTCTGGGGCCAACGTCCTGACTTTC.

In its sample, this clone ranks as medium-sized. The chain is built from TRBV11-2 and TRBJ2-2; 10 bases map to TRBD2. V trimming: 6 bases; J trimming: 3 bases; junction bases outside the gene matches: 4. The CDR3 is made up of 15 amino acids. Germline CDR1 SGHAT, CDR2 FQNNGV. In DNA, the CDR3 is TGTGCCAGCAGGTCAGGACTAGCGGACACCGGGGAGCTGTTTTTT. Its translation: CASRSGLADTGELFF.

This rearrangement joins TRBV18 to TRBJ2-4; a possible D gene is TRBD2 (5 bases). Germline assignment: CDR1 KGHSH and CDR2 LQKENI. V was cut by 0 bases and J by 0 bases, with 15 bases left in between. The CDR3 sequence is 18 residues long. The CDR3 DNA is TGTGCCAGCTCACCACCGACTACCGAGCGACTAGCCAAAAACATTCAGTACTTC. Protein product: CASSPPTTERLAKNIQYF.

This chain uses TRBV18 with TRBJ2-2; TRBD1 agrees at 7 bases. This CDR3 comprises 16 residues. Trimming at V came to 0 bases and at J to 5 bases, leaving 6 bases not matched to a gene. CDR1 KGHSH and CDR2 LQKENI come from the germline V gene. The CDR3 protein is CASSPPKGQTTGELFF. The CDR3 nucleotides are TGTGCCAGCTCACCACCCAAGGGACAGACGACCGGGGAGCTGTTTTTT.

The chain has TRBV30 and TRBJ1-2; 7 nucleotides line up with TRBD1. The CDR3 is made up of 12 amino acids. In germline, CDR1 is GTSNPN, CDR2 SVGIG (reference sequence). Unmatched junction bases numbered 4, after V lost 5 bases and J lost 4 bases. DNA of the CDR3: TGTGCCTGGGACAGGGTTGTCTATGGCTACACCTTC. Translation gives CAWDRVVYGYTF.

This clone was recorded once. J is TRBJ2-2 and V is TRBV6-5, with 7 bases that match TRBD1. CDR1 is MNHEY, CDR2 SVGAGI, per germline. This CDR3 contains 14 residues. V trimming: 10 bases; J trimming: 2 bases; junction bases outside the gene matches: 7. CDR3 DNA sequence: TGTGCCATACCTCGGACAGGAAACACCGGGGAGCTGTTTTTT. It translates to CAIPRTGNTGELFF.

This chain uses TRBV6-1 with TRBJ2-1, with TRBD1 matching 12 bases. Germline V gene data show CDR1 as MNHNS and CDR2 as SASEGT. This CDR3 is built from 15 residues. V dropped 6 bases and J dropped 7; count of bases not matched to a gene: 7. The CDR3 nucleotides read TGTGCCAGCAGAAGGGACAGGGGGCTAGTAAATGAGCAGTTCTTC. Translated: CASRRDRGLVNEQFF.

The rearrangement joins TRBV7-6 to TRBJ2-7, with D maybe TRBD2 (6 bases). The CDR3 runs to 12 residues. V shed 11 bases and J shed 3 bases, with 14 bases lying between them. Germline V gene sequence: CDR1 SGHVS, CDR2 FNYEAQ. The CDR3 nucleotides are TGTGCCGGGAGGCTCCCTCGCTACGAGCAGTACTTC. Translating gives CAGRLPRYEQYF.

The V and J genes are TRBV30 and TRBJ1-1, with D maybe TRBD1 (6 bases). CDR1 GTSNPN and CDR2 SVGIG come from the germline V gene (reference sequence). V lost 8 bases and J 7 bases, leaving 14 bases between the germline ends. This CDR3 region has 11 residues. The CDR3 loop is CAAGGAFEAFF. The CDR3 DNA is TGTGCCGCCGGGGGGGCGTTTGAAGCTTTCTTT.

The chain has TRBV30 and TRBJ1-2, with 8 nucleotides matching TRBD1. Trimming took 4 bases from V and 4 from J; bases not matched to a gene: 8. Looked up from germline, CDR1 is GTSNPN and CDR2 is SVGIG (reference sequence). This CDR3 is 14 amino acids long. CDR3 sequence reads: CAWTGQGSFYGYTF. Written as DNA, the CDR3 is TGTGCCTGGACCGGACAGGGATCCTTCTATGGCTACACCTTC.

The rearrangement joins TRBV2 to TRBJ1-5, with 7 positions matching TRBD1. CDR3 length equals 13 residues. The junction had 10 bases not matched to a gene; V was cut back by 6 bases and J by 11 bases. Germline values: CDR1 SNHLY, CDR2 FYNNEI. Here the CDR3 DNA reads TGTGCCAGCAGCAGCCCGGGACAGCTTTCCCAGCATTTT. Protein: CASSSPGQLSQHF. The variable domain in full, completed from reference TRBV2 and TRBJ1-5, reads EPEVTQTPSHQVTQMGQEVILRCVPISNHLYFYWYRQILGQKVEFLVSFYNNEISEKSEIFDDQFSVERPDGSNFTLKIRSTKLEDSAMYFCASSSPGQLSQHFGDGTRLSIL.

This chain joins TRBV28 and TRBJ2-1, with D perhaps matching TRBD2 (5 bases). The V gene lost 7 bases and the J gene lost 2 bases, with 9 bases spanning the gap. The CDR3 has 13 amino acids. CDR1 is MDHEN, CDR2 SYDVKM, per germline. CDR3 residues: CASIGLAYNEQFF. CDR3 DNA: TGTGCCAGCATCGGACTCGCCTACAATGAGCAGTTCTTC.

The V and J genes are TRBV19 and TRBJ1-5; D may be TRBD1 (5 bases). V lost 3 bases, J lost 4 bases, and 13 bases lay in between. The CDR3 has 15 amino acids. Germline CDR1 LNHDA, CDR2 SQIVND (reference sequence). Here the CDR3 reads CASSIGQGLNQPQHF. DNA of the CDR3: TGTGCCAGTAGTATTGGACAAGGGCTGAATCAGCCCCAGCATTTT.

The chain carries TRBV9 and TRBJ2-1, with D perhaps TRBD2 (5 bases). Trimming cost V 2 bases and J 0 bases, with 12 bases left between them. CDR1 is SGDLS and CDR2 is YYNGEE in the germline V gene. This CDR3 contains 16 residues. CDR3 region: CASSVLPAGSYNEQFF. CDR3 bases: TGTGCCAGCAGCGTCCTCCCCGCGGGCTCCTACAATGAGCAGTTCTTC.

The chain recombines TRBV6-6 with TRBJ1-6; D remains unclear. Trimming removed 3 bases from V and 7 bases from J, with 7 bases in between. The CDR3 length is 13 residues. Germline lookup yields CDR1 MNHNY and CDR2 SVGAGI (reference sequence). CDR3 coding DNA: TGTGCCAGCAGTTATGAGGGAAATTCACCCCTCCACTTT. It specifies CASSYEGNSPLHF.

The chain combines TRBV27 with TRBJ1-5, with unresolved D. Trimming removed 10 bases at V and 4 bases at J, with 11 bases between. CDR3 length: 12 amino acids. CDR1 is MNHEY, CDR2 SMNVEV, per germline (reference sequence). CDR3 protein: CATLTENQPQHF. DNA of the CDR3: TGTGCCACCCTGACGGAGAATCAGCCCCAGCATTTT.

The CDR3, as DNA: TGCGCCAGCAGCCCTCAGGGGCCAGGAGATGGCTACACCTTC. It translates to CASSPQGPGDGYTF. This chain joins TRBV5-1 and TRBJ1-2; tentatively, D is TRBD1 (6 bases). This CDR3 contains 14 residues. The germline CDR1 and CDR2 sequences are SGHRS and YFSETQ. Trimming shortened V by 4 bases and J by 6 bases, and 16 bases separated the two germline ends. The full variable domain, rest sourced from reference TRBV5-1 and TRBJ1-2, is KAGVTQTPRYLIKTRGQQVTLSCSPISGHRSVSWYQQTPGQGLQFLFEYFSETQRNKGNFPGRFSGRQFSNSRSEMNVSTLELGDSALYLCASSPQGPGDGYTFGSGTRLTVV.

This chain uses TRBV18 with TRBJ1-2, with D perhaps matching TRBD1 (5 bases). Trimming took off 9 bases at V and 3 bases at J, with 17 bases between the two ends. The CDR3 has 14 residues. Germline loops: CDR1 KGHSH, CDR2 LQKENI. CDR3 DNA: TGTGCCAGTTCGACCGTGAAAGGGGACTATGGCTACACCTTC. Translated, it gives CASSTVKGDYGYTF. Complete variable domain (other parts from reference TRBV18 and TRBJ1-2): NAGVMQNPRHLVRRRGQEARLRCSPMKGHSHVYWYRQLPEEGLKFMVYLQKENIIDESGMPKERFSAEFPKEGPSILRIQQVVRGDSAAYFCASSTVKGDYGYTFGSGTRLTVV.

This CDR3 reads CASSSGDSGVEKLFF. Here the CDR3 DNA reads TGTGCCAGCAGCTCGGGGGACTCGGGCGTTGAAAAACTGTTTTTT. The chain couples TRBV7-6 to TRBJ1-4, with a weak D call TRBD1 (5 bases). The length of the CDR3 is 15 residues. Trimming removed 4 bases at V and 7 bases at J, with 16 bases between. CDR1 is SGHVS, CDR2 FNYEAQ, per germline.

CDR3 sequence (DNA): TGTGCCAGCAGATCTCCGCGGGTTCTTGTGTATCCCCAGCATTTT. As protein: CASRSPRVLVYPQHF. The chain has TRBV6-4 and TRBJ1-5; D is unresolved. Looked up from germline, CDR1 is MRHNA and CDR2 is SNTAGT. The CDR3 contains 15 residues. Trimming cost V 6 bases and J 10 bases, with 22 bases left between them.

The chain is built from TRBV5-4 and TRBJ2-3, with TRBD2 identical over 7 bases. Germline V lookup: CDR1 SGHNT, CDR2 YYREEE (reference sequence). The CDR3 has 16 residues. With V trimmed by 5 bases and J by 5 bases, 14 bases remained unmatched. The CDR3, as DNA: TGTGCCAGCAGATATGAAAGCGGGGCCACGGGAGATACGCAGTATTTT. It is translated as CASRYESGATGDTQYF. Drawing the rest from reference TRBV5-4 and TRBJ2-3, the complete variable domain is ETGVTQSPTHLIKTRGQQVTLRCSSQSGHNTVSWYQQALGQGPQFIFQYYREEENGRGNFPPRFSGLQFPNYSSELNVNALELDDSALYLCASRYESGATGDTQYFGPGTRLTVL.

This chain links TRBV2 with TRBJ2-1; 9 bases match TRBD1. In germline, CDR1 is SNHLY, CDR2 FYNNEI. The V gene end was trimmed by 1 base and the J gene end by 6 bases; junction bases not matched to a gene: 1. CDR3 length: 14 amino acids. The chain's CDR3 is CASSEVTGGNEQFF. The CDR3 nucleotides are TGTGCCAGCAGTGAAGTGACAGGGGGCAATGAGCAGTTCTTC.

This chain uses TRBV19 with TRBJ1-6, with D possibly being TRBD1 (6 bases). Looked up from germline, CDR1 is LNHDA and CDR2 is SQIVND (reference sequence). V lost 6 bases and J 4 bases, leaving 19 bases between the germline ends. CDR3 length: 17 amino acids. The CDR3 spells CASRDPGTNGYNSPLHF. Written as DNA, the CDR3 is TGTGCCAGTAGAGACCCCGGGACAAACGGTTATAATTCACCCCTCCACTTT.

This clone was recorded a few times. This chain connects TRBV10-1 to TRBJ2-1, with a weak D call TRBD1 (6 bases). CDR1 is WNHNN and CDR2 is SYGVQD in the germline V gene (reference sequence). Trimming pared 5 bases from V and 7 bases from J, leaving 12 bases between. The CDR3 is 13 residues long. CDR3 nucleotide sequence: TGCGCCAGCAGTTTAGAACAGGGTAATGAGCAGTTCTTC. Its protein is CASSLEQGNEQFF.

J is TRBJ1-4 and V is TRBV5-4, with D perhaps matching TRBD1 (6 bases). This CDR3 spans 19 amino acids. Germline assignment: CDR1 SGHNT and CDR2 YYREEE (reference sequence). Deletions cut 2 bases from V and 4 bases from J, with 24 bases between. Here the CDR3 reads CASSLGGSLTTSVNEKLFF. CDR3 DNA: TGTGCCAGCAGCTTAGGGGGATCCCTCACTACTTCAGTTAATGAAAAACTGTTTTTT.

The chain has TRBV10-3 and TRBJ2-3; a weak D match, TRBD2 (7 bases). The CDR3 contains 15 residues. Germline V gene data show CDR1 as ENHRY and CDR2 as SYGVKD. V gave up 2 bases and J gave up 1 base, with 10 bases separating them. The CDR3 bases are TGTGCCATCAGTGAGCGGGGGGCGGGCACAGATACGCAGTATTTT. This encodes CAISERGAGTDTQYF.

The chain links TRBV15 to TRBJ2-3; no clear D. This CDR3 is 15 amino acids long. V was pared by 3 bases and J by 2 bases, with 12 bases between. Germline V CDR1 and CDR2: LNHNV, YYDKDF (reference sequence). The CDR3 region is CATSRTPTHTDTQYF. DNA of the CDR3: TGTGCCACCAGCAGGACACCGACCCACACAGATACGCAGTATTTT.